The present entry profiles one T cell receptor (beta chain) with its context. Seattle patients were enrolled while actively infected and followed longitudinally. The germline V gene encodes CDR1 SGHTA and CDR2 FQGNSA. The CDR3 consists of 15 residues. Trimming took 6 bases from V and 5 from J, leaving 16 bases between them. TCRdb's table, derived via immunoSEQ multiplex PCR, lists solely in-frame clones and lacks some. The top ten clones hold roughly 12% of a sample with 250,000 to 350,000 clones, about 88% of them seen once. The data originate from a study of blood T cell repertoires in COVID-19. Study at large: From T cells, B-cell-depleted T cells, or PBMCs came the material, which was cDNA or gDNA.

The receptor comes from a woman aged 25 to 39 with COVID-19, enrolled during active disease. The gene calls are TRBV7-2 and TRBJ2-2; D might be TRBD2 (5 bases). The sample consisted of peripheral blood. The DNA of the CDR3 is TGTGCCAGCAGTTTCACTAGTTCCTTTACCGGGGAGCTGTTTTTT. Its protein is CASSFTSSFTGELFF.